This is a list of T cell receptor beta chains from one sample in a study of blood T cell repertoires in COVID-19. Libraries were prepared by immunoSEQ multiplex PCR; TCRdb keeps only in-frame clonotypes and omits some of them. The sample contains roughly 260,000 clones, about 91% of which appear only once. Source material: peripheral blood. All receptors come from a person aged 18 to 30 with COVID-19, enrolled during active disease. Each CDR3 is given with its conserved first and last residue. The D gene is left open where the match is weak. Size is omitted from some rows. Given values are once, few, many or a class for expanded clones.

cdr3_aa: CATSRDLNQPQHF; cdr3_nt: TGTGCCACCAGCAGAGATCTTAATCAGCCCCAGCATTTT; j_call: TRBJ1-5; clone_size: .; d_call: .; v_call: TRBV15
cdr3_aa: CASRKTSGNEQFF; cdr3_nt: TGTGCCAGCAGAAAGACTAGCGGCAATGAGCAGTTCTTC; j_call: TRBJ2-1; clone_size: .; d_call: TRBD2; v_call: TRBV27
cdr3_aa: CASSPSGRWNEQFF; cdr3_nt: TGCGCCAGCAGCCCTAGCGGGAGGTGGAATGAGCAGTTCTTC; j_call: TRBJ2-1; clone_size: .; d_call: TRBD2; v_call: TRBV4-1
cdr3_aa: CASGRGRDEQYF; cdr3_nt: TGTGCCTCGGGAAGGGGGCGGGACGAGCAGTACTTC; j_call: TRBJ2-7; clone_size: .; d_call: TRBD1; v_call: TRBV19
cdr3_aa: CASKSLGDRGSEAFF; cdr3_nt: TGTGCCAGTAAGTCACTAGGGGACAGGGGATCTGAAGCTTTCTTT; j_call: TRBJ1-1; clone_size: .; d_call: TRBD1; v_call: TRBV7-9
cdr3_aa: CASSQDWGTGSYEQYF; cdr3_nt: TGTGCCAGCAGCCAAGATTGGGGGACAGGGTCCTACGAGCAGTACTTC; j_call: TRBJ2-7; clone_size: .; d_call: TRBD1; v_call: TRBV4-2
cdr3_aa: CSVDSGTGDRHTQYF; cdr3_nt: TGCAGCGTTGATTCCGGGACAGGGGATAGGCATACGCAGTATTTT; j_call: TRBJ2-3; clone_size: .; d_call: TRBD1; v_call: TRBV29-1
cdr3_aa: CASSEALGLTGTYGYTF; cdr3_nt: TGTGCCAGCAGTGAAGCGCTGGGACTAACCGGGACCTATGGCTACACCTTC; j_call: TRBJ1-2; clone_size: .; d_call: .; v_call: TRBV2
cdr3_aa: CASSPRDLQGGTEAFF; cdr3_nt: TGTGCCAGCAGCCCTCGGGACTTACAAGGCGGCACTGAAGCTTTCTTT; j_call: TRBJ1-1; clone_size: once; d_call: .; v_call: TRBV14
cdr3_aa: CASTVGQAETQYF; cdr3_nt: TGTGCCAGCACCGTTGGACAGGCAGAGACCCAGTACTTC; j_call: TRBJ2-5; clone_size: .; d_call: TRBD1; v_call: TRBV12-3/TRBV12-4
cdr3_aa: CASSLPGLGSTEAFF; cdr3_nt: TGTGCCAGCAGCTTGCCCGGGTTGGGGAGCACTGAAGCTTTCTTT; j_call: TRBJ1-1; clone_size: .; d_call: .; v_call: TRBV7-9
cdr3_aa: CASSLGWGGSYNEQFF; cdr3_nt: TGTGCCAGCAGCTTGGGCTGGGGCGGCTCCTACAATGAGCAGTTCTTC; j_call: TRBJ2-1; clone_size: .; d_call: .; v_call: TRBV5-4
cdr3_aa: CATRTTSGDNEQFF; cdr3_nt: TGTGCCACCAGGACGACTAGCGGCGACAATGAGCAGTTCTTC; j_call: TRBJ2-1; clone_size: once; d_call: TRBD2; v_call: TRBV24-1
cdr3_aa: CASSLEGGNTIYF; cdr3_nt: TGCGCCAGCAGCTTGGAAGGAGGGAACACCATATATTTT; j_call: TRBJ1-3; clone_size: .; d_call: .; v_call: TRBV5-1
cdr3_aa: CASSQLGAAQHNEQFF; cdr3_nt: TGTGCCAGCAGCCAATTGGGGGCAGCACAACACAATGAGCAGTTCTTC; j_call: TRBJ2-1; clone_size: .; d_call: .; v_call: TRBV14
cdr3_aa: CASRETSGTNEQFF; cdr3_nt: TGTGCGAGTAGGGAGACTAGCGGAACCAATGAGCAGTTCTTC; j_call: TRBJ2-1; clone_size: .; d_call: TRBD2; v_call: TRBV19
cdr3_aa: CASSIGNNSPLHF; cdr3_nt: TGTGCCAGTAGTATCGGGAACAATTCACCCCTCCACTTT; j_call: TRBJ1-6; clone_size: .; d_call: .; v_call: TRBV19
cdr3_aa: CASSQDEGLYEQYF; cdr3_nt: TGCGCCAGCAGCCAAGATGAGGGACTCTACGAGCAGTACTTC; j_call: TRBJ2-7; clone_size: .; d_call: .; v_call: TRBV4-1
cdr3_aa: CASSLGAVRGYQETQYF; cdr3_nt: TGTGCCAGCAGTTTGGGAGCCGTGCGGGGATACCAAGAGACCCAGTACTTC; j_call: TRBJ2-5; clone_size: .; d_call: .; v_call: TRBV28
cdr3_aa: CASSLGTGDTGELFF; cdr3_nt: TGTGCCAGCAGCTTAGGCACAGGGGACACCGGGGAGCTGTTTTTT; j_call: TRBJ2-2; clone_size: .; d_call: TRBD1; v_call: TRBV7-9
cdr3_aa: CASSYSRDQPQHF; cdr3_nt: TGTGCCAGCAGTTACTCGAGGGATCAGCCCCAGCATTTT; j_call: TRBJ1-5; clone_size: many; d_call: .; v_call: TRBV6-5
cdr3_aa: CASSLEASFYEQYF; cdr3_nt: TGTGCCAGCAGCTTAGAGGCTAGCTTCTACGAGCAGTACTTC; j_call: TRBJ2-7; clone_size: .; d_call: .; v_call: TRBV11-2
cdr3_aa: CASSIDRGDYGYTF; cdr3_nt: TGTGCCAGTAGTATCGACAGGGGAGACTATGGCTACACCTTC; j_call: TRBJ1-2; clone_size: few; d_call: TRBD1; v_call: TRBV19